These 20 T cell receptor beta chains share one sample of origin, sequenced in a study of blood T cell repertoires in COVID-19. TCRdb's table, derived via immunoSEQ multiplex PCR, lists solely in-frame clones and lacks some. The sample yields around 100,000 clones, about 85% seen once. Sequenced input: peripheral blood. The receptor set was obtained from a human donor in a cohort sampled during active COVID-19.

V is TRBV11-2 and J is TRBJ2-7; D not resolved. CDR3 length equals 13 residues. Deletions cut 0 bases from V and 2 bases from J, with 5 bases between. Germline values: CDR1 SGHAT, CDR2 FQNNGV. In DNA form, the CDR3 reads TGTGCCAGCAGCTTAGATATAGCCTACGAGCAGTACTTC. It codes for CASSLDIAYEQYF.

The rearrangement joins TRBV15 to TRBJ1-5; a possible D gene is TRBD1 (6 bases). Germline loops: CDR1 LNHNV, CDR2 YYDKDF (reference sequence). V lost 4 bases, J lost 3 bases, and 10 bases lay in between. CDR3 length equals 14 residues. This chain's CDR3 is CATSIGGNNQPQHF. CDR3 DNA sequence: TGTGCCACCAGCATTGGGGGCAACAATCAGCCCCAGCATTTT.

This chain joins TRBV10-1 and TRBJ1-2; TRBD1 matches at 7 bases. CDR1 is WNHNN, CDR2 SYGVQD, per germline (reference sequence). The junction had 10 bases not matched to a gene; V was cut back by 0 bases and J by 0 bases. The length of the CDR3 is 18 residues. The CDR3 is CASSESGTDRVSNYGYTF. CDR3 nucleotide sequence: TGCGCCAGCAGTGAGTCAGGAACAGACAGGGTCTCTAACTATGGCTACACCTTC.

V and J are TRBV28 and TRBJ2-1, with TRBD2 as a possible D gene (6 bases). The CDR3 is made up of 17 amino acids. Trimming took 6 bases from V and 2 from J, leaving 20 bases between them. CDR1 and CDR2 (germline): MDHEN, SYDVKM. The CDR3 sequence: CASRSAGGRGTYNEQFF. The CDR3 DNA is TGTGCCAGCAGATCCGCCGGGGGTAGGGGAACCTACAATGAGCAGTTCTTC.

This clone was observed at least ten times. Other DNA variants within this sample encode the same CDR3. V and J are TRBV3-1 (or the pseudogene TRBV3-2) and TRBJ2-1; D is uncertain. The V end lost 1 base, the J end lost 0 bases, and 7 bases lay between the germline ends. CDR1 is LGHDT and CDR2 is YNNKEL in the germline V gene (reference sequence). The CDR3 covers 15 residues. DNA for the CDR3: TGTGCCAGCAGCCAAGCGGGTGGCTCCTACAATGAGCAGTTCTTC. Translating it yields CASSQAGGSYNEQFF.

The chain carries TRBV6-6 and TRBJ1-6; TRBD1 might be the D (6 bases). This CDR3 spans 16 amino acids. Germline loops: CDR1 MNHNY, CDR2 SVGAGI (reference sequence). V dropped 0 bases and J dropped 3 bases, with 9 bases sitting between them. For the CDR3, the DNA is TGTGCCAGCAGTTACTCGAGACAGGACTATAATTCACCCCTCCACTTT. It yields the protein CASSYSRQDYNSPLHF.

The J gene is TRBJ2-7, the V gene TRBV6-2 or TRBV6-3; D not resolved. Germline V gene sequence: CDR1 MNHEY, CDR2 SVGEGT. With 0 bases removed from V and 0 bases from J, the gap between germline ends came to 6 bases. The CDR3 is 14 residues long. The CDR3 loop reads CASSYSSSSYEQYF. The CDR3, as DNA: TGTGCCAGCAGTTACTCTAGCAGCTCCTACGAGCAGTACTTC.

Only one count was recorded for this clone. The CDR3 bases are TGTGCCAGCAGCCATCCTCCACTAGCGGGGGATACAGATACGCAGTATTTT. Translated, it gives CASSHPPLAGDTDTQYF. The rearrangement links TRBV7-9 to TRBJ2-3, with 11 nucleotides matching TRBD2. CDR1 and CDR2 from the germline V gene are SEHNR and FQNEAQ (reference sequence). V lost 5 bases to trimming and J lost 3 bases; unmatched junction nucleotides: 10. The length of the CDR3 is 17 residues.

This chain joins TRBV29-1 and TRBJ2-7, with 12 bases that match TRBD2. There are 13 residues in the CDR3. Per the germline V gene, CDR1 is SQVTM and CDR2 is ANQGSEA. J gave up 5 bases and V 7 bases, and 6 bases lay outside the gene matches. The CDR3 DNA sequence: TGCAGCGCTCTAGCGGGGGGGCCCGACGAGCAGTACTTC. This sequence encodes CSALAGGPDEQYF.

CDR3 sequence reads: CASSIRERPYEQYF. CDR3 sequence (DNA): TGTGCCAGTAGTATACGGGAACGACCCTACGAGCAGTACTTC. This chain joins TRBV19 and TRBJ2-7, with D perhaps matching TRBD2 (5 bases). V was trimmed by 2 bases and J by 2 bases, leaving 10 bases between them. CDR1 is LNHDA, CDR2 SQIVND, per germline (reference sequence). The CDR3 extends over 14 amino acids.

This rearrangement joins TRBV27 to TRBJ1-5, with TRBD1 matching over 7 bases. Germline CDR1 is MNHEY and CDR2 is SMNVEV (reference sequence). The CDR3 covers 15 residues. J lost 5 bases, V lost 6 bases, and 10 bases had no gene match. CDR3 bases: TGTGCCAGCAGGGGTGGGACAGCTACCGATCAGCCCCAGCATTTT. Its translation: CASRGGTATDQPQHF.

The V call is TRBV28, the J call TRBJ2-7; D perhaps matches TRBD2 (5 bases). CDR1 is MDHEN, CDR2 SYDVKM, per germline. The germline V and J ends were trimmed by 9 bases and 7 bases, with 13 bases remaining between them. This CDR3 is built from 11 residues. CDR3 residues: CASLRAREQYF. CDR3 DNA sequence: TGTGCCAGTCTGAGGGCGAGAGAGCAGTACTTC.

The CDR3 DNA sequence: TGTGCCAGCAGTGACGGACAGGGGCCTGGCTACACCTTC. It specifies CASSDGQGPGYTF. The rearrangement uses TRBV2 and TRBJ1-2, with 9 bases matching TRBD1. The CDR3 runs 13 residues. CDR1 is SNHLY, CDR2 FYNNEI, per germline. V lost 3 bases to trimming and J lost 7 bases; unmatched junction nucleotides: 3. Filled out from reference TRBV2 and TRBJ1-2, the complete variable domain reads EPEVTQTPSHQVTQMGQEVILRCVPISNHLYFYWYRQILGQKVEFLVSFYNNEISEKSEIFDDQFSVERPDGSNFTLKIRSTKLEDSAMYFCASSDGQGPGYTFGSGTRLTVV.

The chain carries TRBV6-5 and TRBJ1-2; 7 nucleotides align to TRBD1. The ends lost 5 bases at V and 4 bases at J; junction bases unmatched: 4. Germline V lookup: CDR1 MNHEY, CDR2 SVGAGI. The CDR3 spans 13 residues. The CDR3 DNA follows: TGTGCCAGCAGTCGGGGGACAGCCTATGGCTACACCTTC. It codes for CASSRGTAYGYTF.

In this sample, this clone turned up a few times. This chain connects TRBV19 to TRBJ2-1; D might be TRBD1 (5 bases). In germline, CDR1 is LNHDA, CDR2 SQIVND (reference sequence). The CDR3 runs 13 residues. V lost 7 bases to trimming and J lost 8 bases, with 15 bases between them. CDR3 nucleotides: TGTGCCAGTACGGCCCAGGGTATTTATGAGCAGTTCTTC. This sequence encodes CASTAQGIYEQFF.

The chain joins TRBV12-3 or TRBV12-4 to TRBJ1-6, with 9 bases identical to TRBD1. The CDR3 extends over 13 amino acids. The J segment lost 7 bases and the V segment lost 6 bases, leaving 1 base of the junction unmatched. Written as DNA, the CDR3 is TGTGCCAGCAGCACAGGGGGCAATTCACCCCTCCACTTT. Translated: CASSTGGNSPLHF.

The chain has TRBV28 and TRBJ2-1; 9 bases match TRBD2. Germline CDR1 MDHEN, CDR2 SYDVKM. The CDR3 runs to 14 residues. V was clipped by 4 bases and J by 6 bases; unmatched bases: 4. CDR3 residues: CASSSGTSPNEQFF. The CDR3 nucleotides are TGTGCCAGCAGTTCTGGGACTAGCCCCAATGAGCAGTTCTTC. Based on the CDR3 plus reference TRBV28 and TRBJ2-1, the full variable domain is DVKVTQSSRYLVKRTGEKVFLECVQDMDHENMFWYRQDPGLGLRLIYFSYDVKMKEKGDIPEGYSVSREKKERFSLILESASTNQTSMYLCASSSGTSPNEQFFGPGTRLTVL.

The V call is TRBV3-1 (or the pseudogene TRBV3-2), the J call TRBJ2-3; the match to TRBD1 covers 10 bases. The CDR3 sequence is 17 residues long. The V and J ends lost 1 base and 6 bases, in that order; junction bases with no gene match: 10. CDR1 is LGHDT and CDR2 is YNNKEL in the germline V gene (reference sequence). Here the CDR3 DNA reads TGTGCCAGCAGCCAAGTGGGGACAGGGGAAATCGGGGATACGCAGTATTTT. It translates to CASSQVGTGEIGDTQYF.

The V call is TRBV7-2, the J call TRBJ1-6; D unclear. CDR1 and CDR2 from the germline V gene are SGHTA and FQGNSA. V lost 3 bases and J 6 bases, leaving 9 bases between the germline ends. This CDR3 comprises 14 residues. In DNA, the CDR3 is TGTGCCAGCAGCTTGAATACAGTTAATTCACCCCTCCACTTT. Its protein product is CASSLNTVNSPLHF.

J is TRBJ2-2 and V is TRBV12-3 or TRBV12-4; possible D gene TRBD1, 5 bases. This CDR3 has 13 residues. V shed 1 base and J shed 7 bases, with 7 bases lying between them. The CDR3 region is CASSLEGVGELFF. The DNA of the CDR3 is TGTGCCAGCAGTTTAGAAGGGGTCGGGGAGCTGTTTTTT.